This entry concerns a single T cell receptor (beta chain). CDR1 and CDR2 from the germline V gene are SGHDN and FVKESK. The V end was cut by 5 bases, the J end by 2 bases, with 13 bases between. This CDR3 is 14 amino acids long. PCR used 60 Vbeta primers and 13 Jbeta primers. TCRdb keeps only in-frame clones here, not all; method: immunoSEQ multiplex PCR. This sample has approximately 120,000 clones, with under 80% found just once. This entry is derived from a study of cytomegalovirus exposure and HLA in healthy donors. The clonotype was recovered from an older woman in good health and CMV-seropositive. Sequenced material: PBMCs. The rearrangement links TRBV14 to TRBJ2-7; D is perhaps TRBD2 (6 bases). The CDR3 region has the DNA TGTGCCAGCAGCGTGACGGGAGTTACCTACGAGCAGTACTTC. Translation: CASSVTGVTYEQYF.